This T cell receptor (beta chain) was identified in a study of blood T cell repertoires in COVID-19. Trimming stripped 3 bases from V and 7 bases from J, with 10 bases between. Per germline, CDR1 LNHDA and CDR2 SQIVND (reference sequence). This CDR3 comprises 13 residues. Sequencing was performed with immunoSEQ multiplex PCR; in TCRdb, only in-frame clones are kept and a portion is missing. The data hold 60,000 to 80,000 clones, with 75% to 90% observed a single time. This clonotype was sampled from a man between 45 and 60 years old with COVID-19, enrolled during active disease. This rearrangement joins TRBV19 to TRBJ2-1; D might be TRBD2 (5 bases). The sequenced sample was peripheral blood. In nucleotides, the CDR3 is TGTGCCAGTAGTATTTCCAGCGGAAATGAGCAGTTCTTC. Amino acids: CASSISSGNEQFF.